This T cell receptor (beta chain) was captured in a study of beta chain features in type 1 diabetes. Since all of the isolated RNA was reverse transcribed, expressed TCRB transcripts were what got sequenced. The data were produced by immunoSEQ multiplex PCR, yet TCRdb's version contains in-frame clones alone and is incomplete. Counted here are a few hundred thousand clones, around an eighth occurring once; the ten biggest clones make up around 0.016%. Purity above 98% was achieved in all sorted populations. The study, taken as a whole, reports: Sequencing from cDNA could over-represent high-TCR-expressing cells. Shortening of TCRB CDR3s, moderate but significant, appeared in all four CD4+ subsets of Type 1 diabetes patients.

The V segment lost 5 bases and the J segment 3 bases; nucleotides outside the gene matches: 12. The germline V gene encodes CDR1 SGHAT and CDR2 FQNNGV. This CDR3 is built from 17 residues. This clone was recorded a few times. Its antigen remains unidentified. The sequence came from a woman aged 18 to 35 with type 1 diabetes. Source material: naive CD4+ T cells from blood. This rearrangement joins TRBV11-2 to TRBJ2-2; 7 bases map to TRBD2. This CDR3 is CASSQWRLAEYTGELFF. In nucleotides, the CDR3 is TGTGCCAGCAGCCAATGGCGGCTAGCGGAGTACACCGGGGAGCTGTTTTTT.